A single T cell receptor (beta chain) is shown here with its context. The antigen it recognizes is unknown. Base quality data are lacking; no much larger clone is found one base away. Via the germline V gene, CDR1 is SGHTA and CDR2 FQGNSA. Its CDR3 holds 18 amino acids, cysteine through phenylalanine. Only the CDR3 DNA is retained, 54 bases long and in frame from the first base. Germline trimming amounts to 2 bases on V and 0 bases on J, with 8 as the count of junction bases outside the gene matches. Library preparation used the immunoSEQ multiplex PCR assay. The multiplex PCR relied on a mix of 60 forward primers for TCR Vbeta segments and 13 reverse primers for TCR Jbeta segments. A multiplex PCR assay on genomic DNA amplified the CDR3 region of rearranged TCR beta genes. The Illumina HiSeq System was used to sequence the amplified TCR beta libraries as 87-base-pair reads. From the authors' description of their analysis: In a later analysis, tens of millions of unique TCR beta chains were counted across the roughly 670 repertoires, and roughly 11 million of these chains were shared by at least two donors. To remove PCR and sequencing errors, raw reads were error-corrected and collapsed into unique sequences using a nearest-neighbor algorithm that merged closely related sequences. V, D and J gene segments were assigned by aligning CDR3 sequences to IMGT reference sequences. For a sequence to be retained, a match of at least six nucleotides was required to both a V gene segment and a J gene segment. Rearrangements were classified as productive when the CDR3 lacked stop codons and remained in frame with V and J, and all other rearrangements were classified as non-productive. Following IMGT convention, CDR3 was defined as the stretch from the second conserved V-encoded cysteine up to the conserved J-encoded phenylalanine. The earlier analysis of roughly 590 of the donors excluded any sequence lacking an unambiguous match to a single V gene segment. An earlier analysis of a few hundred of the donors classified V segments as functional when productive rearrangements were above 56.7% and as segregating when the standard deviation between donors was above 5%. A statistical classification framework was built to diagnose cytomegalovirus status from the catalog of TCR beta chain sequences. In a later analysis, V and J genes were assigned by comparing TCR nucleotide sequences against IMGT/GENE-DB human TR gene sequences. Using the TCRdist pipeline, a later analysis assigned CDR3 sequences along with most-parsimonious VDJ recombination scenarios. A later analysis defined each TCR beta chain by its CDR3 amino acid sequence plus V-gene family, and excluded reads lacking a unique V-gene family. A later analysis removed 592 highly shared, low-generation-probability nucleotide sequences to deal with suspected cross-contamination and a sequencing artifact. In a later analysis, a clonal expansion index for each public chain was calculated from normalized within-repertoire ranks of inferred template counts. A later analysis computed generation probabilities with a VDJ recombination model fitted to out-of-frame rearrangements, and checked the results against IGoR. In a later analysis, hypergeometric tests were used to score TCR-TCR, TCR-HLA and TCR-CMV co-occurrence, with a repertoire-size bias correction applied to TCR pairs. To estimate false discovery rates, a later analysis permuted the HLA or CMV assignments 20 times. A later analysis grouped co-occurring TCRs with DBSCAN, adding TCRdist sequence similarity when clustering within HLA-allele-positive subsets. Repertoires with fewer than 30,000 or more than 120,000 public chains were left out of co-occurrence clustering, as were about five repertoires with anomalous nucleotide sharing. This is the immuneACCESS table as TCRdb keeps it, with only in-frame sequences that have V and J called. A part of the clones is gone; compared with another copy, unresolved V genes explain less than half, and the rest is unexplained. V and J calls plus clone size are reproduced from that table; the DNA served to infer D and trimming. The sample table contains around 130,000 clones; only one count was recorded for around two thirds of them. Jointly, the top ten make up 8% to 9% of the sample.

The data are from a study of cytomegalovirus exposure and HLA in healthy donors listed by TCRdb under 2017. About the investigation overall: An earlier analysis of 587 of the donors reported 250 to 300 Gb of sequence data and 117 million unique TCR beta sequences from about 179 million T cells. An earlier analysis of about 620 of the donors applied high-throughput TCR beta sequencing to assess whether each TCR beta V gene segment acted as functional or pseudogenic. The study combined high-throughput TCR immunosequencing, statistical association of individual TCRs with disease status, and machine learning to predict cytomegalovirus infection status. The T cell repertoires of around 730 subjects were profiled by immunosequencing and related to cytomegalovirus serostatus. The study aimed to test whether signatures of past pathogen exposure could be identified by cataloging public T cell receptors. Alongside the repertoire data, information on donor age, sex, ethnicity and CMV serostatus was compiled. Along with the roughly 670-subject first cohort, a separate validation cohort of about 110 different subjects was used. Every discovery cohort repertoire had been produced on one sequencing platform. A later genetic analysis took genome-wide SNP genotypes for about three fifths of the 666 donors and used that subset as a discovery cohort. An early release covering more than 500 HLA-typed donors comprised about 320 gigabases of sequencing data and some 79 million unique TCR sequences. To study patterns of TCR occurrence, a later analysis re-analyzed previously published TCR beta repertoires from 550 to 800 donors and added high-resolution HLA genotyping. The number of donors typed differed by locus, with 629-630 for A, B, C, DRB1 and DQB1, about 500 for DQA1, 606 for DPA1, and some 470 for DPB1. Because of strong linkage in the cohort, roughly 5 DR-DQ haplotypes were treated as single units for association and clustering. The genetic ancestry cluster associated with self-reported Caucasian donors included over 65% of the approximately 400 genotyped donors. Rather than using new phenotypic data, the later analysis identified candidate immune exposures from TCR beta sequences and from how often those sequences occurred across donors. Both class I and class II loci were covered by HLA typing, at four-digit resolution. On average, approximately 250,000 unique TCR beta nucleotide sequences were sequenced per donor among 398 genotyped donors of the cohort, with roughly 20% of those sequences being non-productive.

Broader findings and caveats from the paper: Most TCR sequences were seen in very few donors, while some public TCRs were found in many individuals. The authors suggested that the approach could potentially be extended to other disease states and immunological phenotypes. According to a later analysis, TCR association rates differed among HLA loci, with DRB1 alleles showing the most associated TCRs and HLA-C alleles showing the fewest. The earlier analysis of approximately 540 of the donors excluded 15 to 20 rarely observed V segments, including chromosome 9 orphons, because counts were too low. For the cohort, immune exposure information was limited to CMV serostatus. In a later genetic analysis, a missense DCLRE1C variant was associated with V-gene and J-gene trimming of TCR beta chains, and the association was replicated in an independent cohort. According to a later genetic analysis, donors in an Asian-associated ancestry cluster had fewer N-insertions in productive TCRs than the approximately 650-donor mean. A further reported finding was that TCR beta sequences accurately predicted the HLA-A and HLA-B alleles for most subjects in the first cohort. In a later analysis, HLA-associated TCR beta chains showed more clonal expansion and lower generation probabilities than non-associated chains that were equally common. According to a later analysis, most CMV-associated TCR beta chains appeared to be HLA-restricted, and the HLA associations seemed to be driven largely by CMV exposure. A later analysis associated approximately 17,000 TCR beta sequences with specific HLA alleles at a false discovery rate of 0.05. The cohort was sequenced for TCR beta chains only, and without alpha or paired-chain data the features that could be detected were limited. Because HLA typing was missing for some donors at each locus, association tests included only the typed subset. Broadly in line with IMGT annotations, most TCR beta V segments showed up in productive rearrangements about 87% or about 30% of the time in an earlier analysis of 587 of the donors. Correlated functional status among segregating V segments might reflect linkage disequilibrium, but an unknown experimental factor could not be ruled out. Strong co-occurrence of HLA alleles, especially DR and DQ, made assigning TCR associations to individual alleles difficult. In a later analysis, several top co-occurrence clusters were reported to appear linked to parvovirus B19, influenza, CMV and Epstein-Barr virus. In vitro tests confirmed that a few of the cytomegalovirus-associated TCR beta chains recognize cytomegalovirus antigens. Roughly uniform sequencing depth across donors was assumed in presence/absence analyses, although this assumption may not hold. Cytomegalovirus status was reported to be diagnosed by the classifier with high specificity and sensitivity in both the original and validation cohorts. A group of highly shared sequence variants was considered likely to be a technical artifact of the sequencing pipeline. A total of roughly 160 TCR beta chains were listed by the study as associated with cytomegalovirus. Some IMGT-functional V segments, including TRBV6-2 and TRBV6-3, could not be told apart with the 87-base-pair reads, so those segments were excluded.

The cohort consisted of approximately 690 healthy bone marrow donors. Cohort members were all nominally healthy when sampled, although unrecorded immune exposures were likely present. The donor was CMV seropositive and was included in the group of 250 to 350 seropositive cohort members. Each donor provided a peripheral blood sample, and peripheral blood mononuclear cells were used for TCR beta sequencing. The Qiagen DNeasy Blood Extraction Kit was used to extract genomic DNA from the blood cell samples. The chain joins TRBV7-2 to TRBJ2-1, with 9 central nucleotides matching TRBD2. The TCR sequence derives from a woman between 40 and 55 years old in good health and CMV-seropositive. The sequenced material came from PBMCs. The nucleotide sequence reads as follows: TGTGCCAGCAGCTTAATTCCTAGCGGGGAGAGCTCCTACAATGAGCAGTTCTTC. Protein translation: CASSLIPSGESSYNEQFF.